The text below deals with one T cell receptor (beta chain). This record comes from a study of blood T cell repertoires in COVID-19. About the research overall: Spain, Italy and the United States supplied samples that represented acute and convalescent COVID-19. The analysed material was cDNA or gDNA that came from T cells, B-cell-depleted T cells, or PBMCs.

In the study's own analysis: Estimation of nucleated cell counts relied on the amplification of reference gene primers. TCRdb's table, derived via immunoSEQ multiplex PCR, lists solely in-frame clones and lacks some. V and J calls and clone size are as listed in that table; D and trimming were resolved from the DNA. This table has a few hundred thousand clones, about 88% appearing once. CDR3 size: 14 residues. Germline trimming cut 7 bases from V and 6 bases from J; bases unmatched to any gene: 4. Germline values: CDR1 MGHDK, CDR2 SYGVNS. Material: peripheral blood. The chain links TRBV25-1 to TRBJ1-6, with TRBD1 identical over 9 bases. The TCR comes from a man aged 55 to 70 who had recovered from COVID-19. The CDR3 loop reads CASKLTGGNSPLHF. For the CDR3, the DNA is TGTGCCAGCAAACTGACAGGGGGTAATTCACCCCTCCACTTT.